The next 2 T cell receptor beta chains were all read from a single sample in a study of shared clonotypes between healthy human individuals. As defined, naive CD8 cells were CD45RO-negative and positively selected for CCR7, with terminally differentiated effector memory CD45RA+ cells excluded. Here immunoSEQ multiplex PCR was the method, and the copy in TCRdb shows in-frame clones only, minus some. The table lists fewer than 1 million clones, about 97% of them singletons. The material sequenced was naive CD8+ T cells sorted from blood. All receptors derive from a man aged 25 to 40 in good health.

As to this clone: A junction end diverges from the germline sequence, so it may reflect a read error. CDR3 nucleotide sequence: TGTGCCAGCAGTAGACTAGCGGGAGCCTATGAGCAGTACTTC. Its protein is CASSRLAGAYEQYF. V usage is TRBV6-6 and J usage is TRBJ2-7; 12 bases fit TRBD2. This CDR3 region has 14 residues. Germline V gene data show CDR1 as MNHNY and CDR2 as SVGAGI (reference sequence).

V gene TRBV4-1 combines with J gene TRBJ2-1, with 8 bases fitting TRBD1. The CDR3 covers 13 residues. Germline CDR1 MGHRA, CDR2 YSYEKL. V was pared by 7 bases and J by 5 bases, with 4 bases of the junction left unmatched. CDR3 coding DNA: TGCGCCAGCACAGGACAGGGTAACAATGAGCAGTTCTTC. It specifies CASTGQGNNEQFF.